The TCR beta chain under discussion was sequenced for a study of blood T cell repertoires in COVID-19. Study-level information: Samples of COVID-19 (acute and convalescent) were obtained from the United States, Italy and Spain.

The CDR3 is 14 residues long. With V trimmed by 4 bases and J by 4 bases, 4 bases remained unmatched. The V gene's germline CDR1 is SGHRS and CDR2 YFSETQ. TCRdb keeps only in-frame clones here, not all; method: immunoSEQ multiplex PCR. The repertoire has about 210,000 clones, roughly 82% of them found once; the top ten carry approximately 12%. The chain links TRBV5-1 to TRBJ2-7, with 11 nucleotides matching TRBD2. The clonotype originates from a middle-aged woman with acute or convalescent COVID-19. The specimen sequenced was peripheral blood. The CDR3 DNA reads as TGCGCCAGCAGCCAAACTAGCGGGAGATACGAGCAGTACTTC. It codes for CASSQTSGRYEQYF.